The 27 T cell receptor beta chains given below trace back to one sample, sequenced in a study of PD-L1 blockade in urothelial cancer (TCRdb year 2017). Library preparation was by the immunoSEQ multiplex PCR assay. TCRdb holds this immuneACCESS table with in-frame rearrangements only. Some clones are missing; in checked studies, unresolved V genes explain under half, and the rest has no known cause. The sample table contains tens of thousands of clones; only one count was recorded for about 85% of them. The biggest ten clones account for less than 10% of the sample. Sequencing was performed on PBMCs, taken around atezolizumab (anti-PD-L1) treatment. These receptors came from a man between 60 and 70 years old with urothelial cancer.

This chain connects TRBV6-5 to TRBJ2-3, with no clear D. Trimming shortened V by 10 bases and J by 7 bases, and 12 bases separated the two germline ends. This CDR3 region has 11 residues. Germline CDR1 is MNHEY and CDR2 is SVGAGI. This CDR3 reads CATERGHTQYF. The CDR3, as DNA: TGTGCCACCGAAAGAGGCCATACGCAGTATTTT.

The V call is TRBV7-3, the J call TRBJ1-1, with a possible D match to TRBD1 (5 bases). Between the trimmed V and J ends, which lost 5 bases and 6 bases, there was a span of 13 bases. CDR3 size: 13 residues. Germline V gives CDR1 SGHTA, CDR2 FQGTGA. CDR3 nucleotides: TGTGCCAGCAGCCCGCAGGGTCTGGCTGAAGCTTTCTTT. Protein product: CASSPQGLAEAFF.

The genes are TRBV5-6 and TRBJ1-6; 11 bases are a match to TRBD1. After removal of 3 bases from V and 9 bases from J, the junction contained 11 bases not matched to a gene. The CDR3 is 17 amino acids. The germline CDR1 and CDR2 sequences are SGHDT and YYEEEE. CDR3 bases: TGTGCCAGCAGCTCACGGGACAGGGGGATAATTGCTTCACCCCTCCACTTT. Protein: CASSSRDRGIIASPLHF.

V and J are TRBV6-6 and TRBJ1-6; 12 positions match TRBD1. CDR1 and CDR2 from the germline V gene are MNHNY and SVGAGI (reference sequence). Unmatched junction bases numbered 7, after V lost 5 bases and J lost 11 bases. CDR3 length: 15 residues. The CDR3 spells CASSGGQGALAPLHF. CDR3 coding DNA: TGTGCCAGCAGTGGGGGACAGGGGGCTTTAGCACCCCTCCACTTT.

The DNA for the CDR3 is TGTGCCAGCAGTCTAGGCAACCCAGATACGCAGTATTTT. Its translation is CASSLGNPDTQYF. The J gene is TRBJ2-3, the V gene TRBV28; D not resolved. CDR3 length equals 13 residues. V lost 5 bases to trimming and J lost 4 bases, with 10 bases between them. Germline-derived CDR1 and CDR2 are MDHEN and SYDVKM.

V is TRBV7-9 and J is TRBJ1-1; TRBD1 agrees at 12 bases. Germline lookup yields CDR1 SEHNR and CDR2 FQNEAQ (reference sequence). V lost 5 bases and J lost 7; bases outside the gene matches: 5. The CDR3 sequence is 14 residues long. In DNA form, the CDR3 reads TGTGCCAGCAGCACGGGACAGGGGGCGAGTGAAGCTTTCTTT. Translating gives CASSTGQGASEAFF.

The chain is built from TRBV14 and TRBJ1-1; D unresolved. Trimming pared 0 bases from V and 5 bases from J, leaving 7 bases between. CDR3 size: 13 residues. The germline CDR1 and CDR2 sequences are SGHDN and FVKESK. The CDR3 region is CASSQDFQTEAFF. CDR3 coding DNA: TGTGCCAGCAGCCAAGATTTCCAAACTGAAGCTTTCTTT.

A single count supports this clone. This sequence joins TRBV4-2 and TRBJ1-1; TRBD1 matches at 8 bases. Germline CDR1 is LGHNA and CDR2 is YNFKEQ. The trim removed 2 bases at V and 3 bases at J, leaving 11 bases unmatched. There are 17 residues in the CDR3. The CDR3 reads CASSQKPGGGLHTEAFF. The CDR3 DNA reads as TGTGCCAGCAGCCAAAAACCAGGGGGCGGCTTACACACTGAAGCTTTCTTT.

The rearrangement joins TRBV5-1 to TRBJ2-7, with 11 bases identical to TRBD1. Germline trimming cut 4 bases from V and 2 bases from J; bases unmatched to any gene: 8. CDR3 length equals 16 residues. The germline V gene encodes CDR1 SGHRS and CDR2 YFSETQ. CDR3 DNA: TGCGCCAGCAGCCTGTGGACAGGGGGCCTCACCTACGAGCAGTACTTC. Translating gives CASSLWTGGLTYEQYF.

The CDR3 here is CASSLETGFYNSPLHF. The CDR3 DNA sequence: TGTGCCAGCAGCTTAGAGACAGGCTTCTATAATTCACCCCTCCACTTT. The chain has TRBV7-9 and TRBJ1-6; D is possibly TRBD1 (6 bases). Looked up from germline, CDR1 is SEHNR and CDR2 is FQNEAQ (reference sequence). CDR3 length: 16 amino acids. Trimming cost V 1 base and J 3 bases, with 10 bases left between them.

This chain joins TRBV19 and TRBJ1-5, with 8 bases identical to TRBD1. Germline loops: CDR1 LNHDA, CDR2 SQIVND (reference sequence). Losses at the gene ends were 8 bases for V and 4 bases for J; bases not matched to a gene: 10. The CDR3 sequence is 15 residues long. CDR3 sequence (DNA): TGTGCCAGTTGCCATGGGACAGGCTTAAATCAGCCCCAGCATTTT. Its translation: CASCHGTGLNQPQHF.

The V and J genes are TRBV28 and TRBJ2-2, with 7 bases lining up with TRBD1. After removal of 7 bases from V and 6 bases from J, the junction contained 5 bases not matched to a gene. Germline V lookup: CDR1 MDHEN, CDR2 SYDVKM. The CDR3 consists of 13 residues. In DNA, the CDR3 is TGTGCCAGCAAAACAGGGGACGCCGGGGAGCTGTTTTTT. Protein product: CASKTGDAGELFF.

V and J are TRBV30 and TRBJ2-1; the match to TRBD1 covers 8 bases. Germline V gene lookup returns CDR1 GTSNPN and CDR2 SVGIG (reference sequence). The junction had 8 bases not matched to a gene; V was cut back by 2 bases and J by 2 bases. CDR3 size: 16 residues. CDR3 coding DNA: TGTGCCTGGAGTCCCCGGGACAGGCCCCCCTACAATGAGCAGTTCTTC. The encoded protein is CAWSPRDRPPYNEQFF.

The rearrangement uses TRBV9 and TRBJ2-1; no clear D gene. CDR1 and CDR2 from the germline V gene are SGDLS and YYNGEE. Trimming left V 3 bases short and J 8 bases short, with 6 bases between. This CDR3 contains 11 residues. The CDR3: CASSADYEQFF. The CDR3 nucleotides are TGTGCCAGCAGCGCAGATTATGAGCAGTTCTTC.

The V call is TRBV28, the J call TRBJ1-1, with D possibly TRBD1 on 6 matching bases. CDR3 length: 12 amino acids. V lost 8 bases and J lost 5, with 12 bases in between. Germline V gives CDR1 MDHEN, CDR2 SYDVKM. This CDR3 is CASPGQGTEAFF. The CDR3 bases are TGTGCCAGCCCAGGGCAGGGGACTGAAGCTTTCTTT.

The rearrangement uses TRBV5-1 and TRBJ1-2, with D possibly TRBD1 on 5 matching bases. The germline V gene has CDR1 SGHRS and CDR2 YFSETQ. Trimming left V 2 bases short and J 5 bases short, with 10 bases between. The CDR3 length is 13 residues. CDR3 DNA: TGCGCCAGCAGCTTACAGGCCGATTATGGCTACACCTTC. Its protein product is CASSLQADYGYTF.

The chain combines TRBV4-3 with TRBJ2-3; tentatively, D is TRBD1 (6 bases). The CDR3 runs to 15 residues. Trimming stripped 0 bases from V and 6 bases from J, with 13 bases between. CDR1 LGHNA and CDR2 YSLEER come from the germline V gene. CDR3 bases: TGCGCCAGCAGCCAAGAGGGGGCCCGACTGGATACGCAGTATTTT. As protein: CASSQEGARLDTQYF.

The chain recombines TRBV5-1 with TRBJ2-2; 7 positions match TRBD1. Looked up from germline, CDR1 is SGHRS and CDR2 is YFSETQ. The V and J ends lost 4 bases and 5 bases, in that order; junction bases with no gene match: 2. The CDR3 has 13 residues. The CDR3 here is CASSIQGTGELFF. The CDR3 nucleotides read TGCGCCAGCAGCATACAGGGGACCGGGGAGCTGTTTTTT.

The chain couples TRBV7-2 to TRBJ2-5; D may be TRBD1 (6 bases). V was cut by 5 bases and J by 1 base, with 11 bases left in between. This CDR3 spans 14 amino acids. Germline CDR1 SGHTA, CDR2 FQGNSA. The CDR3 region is CASSPQGSQETQYF. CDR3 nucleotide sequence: TGTGCCAGCAGCCCCCAGGGGAGCCAAGAGACCCAGTACTTC.

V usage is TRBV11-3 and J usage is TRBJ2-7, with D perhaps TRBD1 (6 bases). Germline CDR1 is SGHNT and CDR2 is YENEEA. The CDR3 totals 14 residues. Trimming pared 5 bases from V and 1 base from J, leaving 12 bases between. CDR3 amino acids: CASSAQGSSYEQYF. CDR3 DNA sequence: TGTGCCAGCAGCGCCCAGGGGTCATCCTACGAGCAGTACTTC.

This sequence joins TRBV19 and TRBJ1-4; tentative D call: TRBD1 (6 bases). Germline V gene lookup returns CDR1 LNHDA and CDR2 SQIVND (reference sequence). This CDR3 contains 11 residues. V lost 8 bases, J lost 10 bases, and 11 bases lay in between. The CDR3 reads CASRGGAKLFF. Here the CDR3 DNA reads TGTGCCAGTCGAGGGGGAGCAAAACTGTTTTTT.

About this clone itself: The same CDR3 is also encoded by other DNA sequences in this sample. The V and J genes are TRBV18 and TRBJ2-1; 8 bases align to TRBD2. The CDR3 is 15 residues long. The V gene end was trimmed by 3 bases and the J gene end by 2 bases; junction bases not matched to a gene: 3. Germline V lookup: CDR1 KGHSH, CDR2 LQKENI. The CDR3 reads CASSPPGLAYNEQFF. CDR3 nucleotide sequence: TGTGCCAGCTCACCCCCGGGACTAGCCTACAATGAGCAGTTCTTC.

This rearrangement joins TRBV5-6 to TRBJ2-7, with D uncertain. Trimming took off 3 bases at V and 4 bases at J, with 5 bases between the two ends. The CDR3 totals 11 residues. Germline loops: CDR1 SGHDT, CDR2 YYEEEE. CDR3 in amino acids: CASSSLYEQYF. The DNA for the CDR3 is TGTGCCAGCAGCTCGCTATACGAGCAGTACTTC.

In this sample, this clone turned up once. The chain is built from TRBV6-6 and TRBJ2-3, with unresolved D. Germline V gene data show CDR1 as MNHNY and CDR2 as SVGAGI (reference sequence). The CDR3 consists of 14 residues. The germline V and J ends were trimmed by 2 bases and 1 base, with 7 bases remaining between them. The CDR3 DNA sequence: TGTGCCAGCAGTTACGTTCGGGGCACAGATACGCAGTATTTT. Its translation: CASSYVRGTDTQYF.

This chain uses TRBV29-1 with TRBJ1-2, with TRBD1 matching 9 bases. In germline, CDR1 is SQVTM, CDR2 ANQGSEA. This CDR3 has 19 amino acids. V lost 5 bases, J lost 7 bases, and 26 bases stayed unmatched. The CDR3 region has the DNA TGCAGCGTTTTACCGCATTCCCCCCCGACCGGGACAGGGATTATTGGCTACACCTTC. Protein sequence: CSVLPHSPPTGTGIIGYTF. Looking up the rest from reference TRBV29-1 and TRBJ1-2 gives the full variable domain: SAVISQKPSRDICQRGTSLTIQCQVDSQVTMMFWYRQQPGQSLTLIATANQGSEATYESGFVIDKFPISRPNLTFSTLTVSNMSPEDSSIYLCSVLPHSPPTGTGIIGYTFGSGTRLTVV.

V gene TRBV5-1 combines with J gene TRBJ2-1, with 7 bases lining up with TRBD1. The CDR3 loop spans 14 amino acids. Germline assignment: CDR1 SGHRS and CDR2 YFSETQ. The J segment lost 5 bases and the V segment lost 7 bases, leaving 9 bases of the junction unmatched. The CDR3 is CASVRDSLNNEQFF. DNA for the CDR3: TGCGCCAGCGTAAGGGACAGTCTAAACAATGAGCAGTTCTTC.

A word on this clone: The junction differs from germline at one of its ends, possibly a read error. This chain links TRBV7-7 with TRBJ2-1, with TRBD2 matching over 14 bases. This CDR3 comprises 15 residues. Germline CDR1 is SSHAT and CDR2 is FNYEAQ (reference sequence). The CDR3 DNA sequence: TGTGCTAGCAGTCAGACTAGCGGGGGGGCCAATGAGCAGTTCTTC. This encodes CASSQTSGGANEQFF.